This TCR beta chain was captured by sequencing in a study of shared clonotypes between healthy human individuals. Turning to the study itself: The people who gave samples were a couple of women and a few men aged 18 to 49. Findings of the study overall: Larger estimated richness was generally recorded for naive subsets relative to memory subsets.

Germline assignment: CDR1 SGHDN and CDR2 FVKESK. The CDR3 runs 14 residues. The ends were cut back, 0 bases at V and 4 bases at J, with 7 bases in the middle. On this clone itself: Its matching antigen is unknown.

An assay was performed, and its level was deep. Replicate PCRs for sorted subsets used roughly 200 ng DNA; this equaled about 30,000 T cell genomes. This table comes from immunoSEQ multiplex PCR, and its TCRdb copy is limited to in-frame clones, with some not included. Of 300,000 to 350,000 clones listed, about 70% were seen once; the top ten hold about 10%. The specimen was memory CD4+ T cells sorted from blood. Subset specified: CD45RA-negative fraction. This TCR came from a man aged 25 to 40 in good health. This chain joins TRBV14 and TRBJ1-5; D remains ambiguous. The DNA for the CDR3 is TGTGCCAGCAGCCAAGATCTGCTAAATCAGCCCCAGCATTTT. Translating it yields CASSQDLLNQPQHF.